Sequencing of this TCR beta chain was carried out in a study of blood T cell repertoires in COVID-19. Overall study: There were acute and convalescent COVID-19 samples, and they came from the United States, Italy and Spain. Nucleic acid was either cDNA or gDNA, and it came from T cells, B-cell-depleted T cells, or PBMCs.

The germline CDR1 and CDR2 sequences are MGHRA and YSYEKL. The CDR3 length is 15 residues. V was cut by 0 bases and J by 2 bases, with 7 bases left in between. This clone has a single count. Source study methods: Estimation of nucleated cell counts relied on the amplification of reference gene primers. Here immunoSEQ multiplex PCR was the method, and the copy in TCRdb shows in-frame clones only, minus some. V and J calls and clone size are given by that table; D and trimming were obtained from the DNA. The repertoire includes around 130,000 clones, over 75% of them detected once, and 8% to 10% sits in the top ten.

What was sequenced was peripheral blood. The J gene is TRBJ2-2, the V gene TRBV4-1; no definite D call. This TCR was recovered from a middle-aged man with active or convalescent COVID-19. This CDR3 is CASSQDSSNTGELFF. The CDR3 nucleotides are TGCGCCAGCAGCCAAGATAGTAGTAACACCGGGGAGCTGTTTTTT.